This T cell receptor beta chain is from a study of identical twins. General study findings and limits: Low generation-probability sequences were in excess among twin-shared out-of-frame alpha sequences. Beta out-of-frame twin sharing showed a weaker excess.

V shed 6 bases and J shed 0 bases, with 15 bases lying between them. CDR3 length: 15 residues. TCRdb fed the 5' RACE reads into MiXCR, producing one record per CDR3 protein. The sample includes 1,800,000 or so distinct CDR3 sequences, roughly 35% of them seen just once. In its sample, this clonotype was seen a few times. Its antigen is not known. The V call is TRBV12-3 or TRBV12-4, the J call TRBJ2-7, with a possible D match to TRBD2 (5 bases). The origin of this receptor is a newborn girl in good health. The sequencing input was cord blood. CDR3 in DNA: TGTGCCAGCAGGCGAACTAGTATGAGCTCCTACGAGCAGTACTTC. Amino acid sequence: CASRRTSMSSYEQYF.